The clone carrying this T cell receptor beta chain was seen a handful of times. Antigen specificity is unknown. The V gene lost 1 base and the J gene lost 10 bases, with 8 bases spanning the gap. The CDR3 loop spans 12 amino acids. The germline V gene has CDR1 SEHNR and CDR2 FQNEAQ (reference sequence). The data belong to a study of identical twins. Findings and caveats of the study: Its conclusions, products of cross-sectional statistical analysis, did not come from following the same donors.

Healthy Caucasians supplied all donations. TCRdb analysed the 5' RACE reads with MiXCR anew, one entry per CDR3 protein. Among under 500,000 distinct CDR3 sequences, around 15% were seen once, and the ten largest hold more than 0.8%. These sequences were also reported in another study, on yellow fever vaccine responses in identical twins.

Specimen: CD4+ T cells sorted from blood. The receptor was derived from a woman under 30 in good health. The chain has TRBV7-9 and TRBJ2-1; D is unresolved. CDR3 nucleotides: TGTGCCAGCAGCTTAGACCTCCTGGAGCAGTTCTTC. Its translation: CASSLDLLEQFF. The whole variable domain, remainder taken from reference TRBV7-9 and TRBJ2-1, is DTGVSQNPRHKITKRGQNVTFRCDPISEHNRLYWYRQTLGQGPEFLTYFQNEAQLEKSRLLSDRFSAERPKGSFSTLEIQRTEQGDSAMYLCASSLDLLEQFFGPGTRLTVL.